This TCR beta chain comes out of a study of T-cell memory formation after mild COVID-19. Study conclusions and caveats: While clones contracting from day 15 to 85 were balanced between CD4 and CD8, later expanders leaned CD4+.

TCRdb redid the calling of the 5' RACE reads with MiXCR, one entry per CDR3 protein. The table shows over 350,000 distinct CDR3 sequences, with about 15% occurring only once. Per germline, CDR1 KGHDR and CDR2 SFDVKD. The trim removed 4 bases at V and 4 bases at J, leaving 6 bases unmatched. The CDR3 totals 16 residues. In its sample, this clonotype was seen many times. Its antigen is unidentified. V and J are TRBV24-1 and TRBJ2-3; 11 bases fit TRBD1. This sequence was found in a man younger than 35 who had mild COVID-19 (a few samples of this study predate the infection). Cell type and time point are not known. Sequencing was done on a sample of PBMCs or a T cell subset sorted from them (not recorded which). The CDR3 bases are TGTGCCACCAGTGACTTGCCGGGACAGGGGGCAGATACGCAGTATTTT. This codes for CATSDLPGQGADTQYF.